This TCR beta chain was found in a study of T cell changes during pregnancy in multiple sclerosis. This CDR3 contains 16 residues. Germline loops: CDR1 SGHNT, CDR2 YYREEE (reference sequence). V dropped 4 bases and J dropped 4; count of bases not matched to a gene: 12. Sequenced by immunoSEQ multiplex PCR; TCRdb stores in-frame clones only, minus some. The top ten clones hold about 11% of a sample with about 32,000 clones, roughly 89% of them seen once. This clone was found once. The sample here was CD8+ T cells from peripheral blood mononuclear cells, taken in the second trimester of pregnancy. The chain carries TRBV5-4 and TRBJ1-2; 8 bases agree with TRBD1. This TCR derives from a female donor with multiple sclerosis, enrolled in a pregnancy study. This chain's CDR3 is CASSTGQGGMGYGYTF. CDR3 DNA: TGTGCCAGCAGCACCGGACAGGGTGGCATGGGCTATGGCTACACCTTC.